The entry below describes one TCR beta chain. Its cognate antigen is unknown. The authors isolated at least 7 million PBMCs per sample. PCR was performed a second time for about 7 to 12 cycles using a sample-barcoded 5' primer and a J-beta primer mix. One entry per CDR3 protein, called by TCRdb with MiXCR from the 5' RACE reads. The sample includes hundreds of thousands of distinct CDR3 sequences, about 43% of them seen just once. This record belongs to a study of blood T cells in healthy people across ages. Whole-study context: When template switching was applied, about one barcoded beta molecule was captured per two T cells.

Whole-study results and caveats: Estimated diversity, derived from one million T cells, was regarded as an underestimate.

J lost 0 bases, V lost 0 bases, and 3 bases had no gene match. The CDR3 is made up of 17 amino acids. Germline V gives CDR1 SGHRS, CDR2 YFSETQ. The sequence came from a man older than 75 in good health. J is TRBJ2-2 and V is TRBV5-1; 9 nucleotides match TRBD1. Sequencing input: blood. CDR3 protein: CASSLGWTGANTGELFF. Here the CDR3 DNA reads TGCGCCAGCAGCTTGGGGTGGACAGGGGCGAACACCGGGGAGCTGTTTTTT.